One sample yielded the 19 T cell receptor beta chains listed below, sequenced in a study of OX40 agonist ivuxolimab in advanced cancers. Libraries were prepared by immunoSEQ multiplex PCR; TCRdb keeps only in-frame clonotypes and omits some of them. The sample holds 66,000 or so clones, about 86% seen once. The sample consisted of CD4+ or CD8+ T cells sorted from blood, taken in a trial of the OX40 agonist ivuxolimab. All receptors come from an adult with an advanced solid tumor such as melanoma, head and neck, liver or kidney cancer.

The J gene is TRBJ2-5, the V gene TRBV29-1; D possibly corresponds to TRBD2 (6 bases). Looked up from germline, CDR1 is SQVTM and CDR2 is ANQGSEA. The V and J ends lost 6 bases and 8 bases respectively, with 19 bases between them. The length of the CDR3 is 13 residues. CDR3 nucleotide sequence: TGCAGCGTGGGCGGGGATCCAAGTGGAACCCAGTACTTC. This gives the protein CSVGGDPSGTQYF.

DNA of the CDR3: TGTGCCAGCAGGTTCCCTAGTTCGACAGGTGGAAACTATGGCTACACCTTC. Its translation: CASRFPSSTGGNYGYTF. J is TRBJ1-2 and V is TRBV11-3; maybe TRBD1 (6 bases). The germline gives CDR1 SGHNT, CDR2 YENEEA. V was trimmed by 6 bases and J by 2 bases, leaving 22 bases between them. The CDR3 is 17 residues long.

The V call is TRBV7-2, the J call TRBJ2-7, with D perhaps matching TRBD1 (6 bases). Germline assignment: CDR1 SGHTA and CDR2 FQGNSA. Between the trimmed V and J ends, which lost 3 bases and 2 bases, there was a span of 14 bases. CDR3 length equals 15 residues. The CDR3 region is CASSLARGLTYEQYF. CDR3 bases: TGTGCCAGCAGCTTGGCCAGGGGTCTGACCTACGAGCAGTACTTC.

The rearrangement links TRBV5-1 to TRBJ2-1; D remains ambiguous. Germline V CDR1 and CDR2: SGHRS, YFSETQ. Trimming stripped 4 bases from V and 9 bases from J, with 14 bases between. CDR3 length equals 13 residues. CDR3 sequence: CASSEPQVFEQFF. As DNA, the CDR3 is TGCGCCAGCAGCGAGCCTCAGGTGTTTGAGCAGTTCTTC.

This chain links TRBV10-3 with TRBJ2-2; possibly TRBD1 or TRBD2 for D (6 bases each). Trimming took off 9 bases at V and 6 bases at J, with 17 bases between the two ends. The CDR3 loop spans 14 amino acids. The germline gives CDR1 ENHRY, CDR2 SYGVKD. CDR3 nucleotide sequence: TGTGCCATGAGGGGGGACCTAAGCCCCGGGGAGCTGTTTTTT. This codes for CAMRGDLSPGELFF.

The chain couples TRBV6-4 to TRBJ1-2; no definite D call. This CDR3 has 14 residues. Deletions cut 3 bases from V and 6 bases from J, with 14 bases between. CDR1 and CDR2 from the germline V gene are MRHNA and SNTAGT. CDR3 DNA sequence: TGTGCCAGCAGTGAAGTGGCTCAGGCTCATGGCTACACCTTC. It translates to CASSEVAQAHGYTF.

This CDR3 reads CASSYGLSGELFF. The CDR3 bases are TGTGCCAGCAGCTACGGACTCTCCGGGGAACTGTTTTTT. The chain recombines TRBV7-9 with TRBJ1-4, with D hard to call. The CDR3 loop spans 13 amino acids. The germline V gene encodes CDR1 SEHNR and CDR2 FQNEAQ (reference sequence). V gave up 4 bases and J gave up 12 bases, with 15 bases separating them.

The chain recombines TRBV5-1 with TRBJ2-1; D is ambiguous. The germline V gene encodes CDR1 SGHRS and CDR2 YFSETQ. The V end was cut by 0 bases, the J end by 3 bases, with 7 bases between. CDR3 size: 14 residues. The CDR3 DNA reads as TGCGCCAGCAGCTTGGGGACGGGCTACAATGAGCAGTTCTTC. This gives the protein CASSLGTGYNEQFF.

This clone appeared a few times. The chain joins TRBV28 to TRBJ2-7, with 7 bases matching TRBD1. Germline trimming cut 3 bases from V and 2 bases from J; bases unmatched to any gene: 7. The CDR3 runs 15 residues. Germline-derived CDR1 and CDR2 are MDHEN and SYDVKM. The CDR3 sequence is CASSFPTGSAYEQYF. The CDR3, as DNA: TGTGCCAGCAGTTTCCCGACAGGGTCCGCCTACGAGCAGTACTTC.

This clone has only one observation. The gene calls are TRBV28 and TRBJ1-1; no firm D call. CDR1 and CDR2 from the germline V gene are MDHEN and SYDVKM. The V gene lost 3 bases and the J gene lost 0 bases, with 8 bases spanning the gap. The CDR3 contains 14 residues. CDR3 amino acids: CASSFLLVNTEAFF. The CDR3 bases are TGTGCCAGCAGTTTTCTGTTAGTGAACACTGAAGCTTTCTTT.

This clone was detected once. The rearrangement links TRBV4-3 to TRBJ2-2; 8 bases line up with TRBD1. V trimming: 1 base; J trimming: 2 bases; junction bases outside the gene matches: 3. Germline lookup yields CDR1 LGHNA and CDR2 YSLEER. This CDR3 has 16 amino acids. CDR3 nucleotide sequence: TGCGCCAGCAGCCAAGGACAGGGGACTAACACCGGGGAGCTGTTTTTT. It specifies CASSQGQGTNTGELFF.

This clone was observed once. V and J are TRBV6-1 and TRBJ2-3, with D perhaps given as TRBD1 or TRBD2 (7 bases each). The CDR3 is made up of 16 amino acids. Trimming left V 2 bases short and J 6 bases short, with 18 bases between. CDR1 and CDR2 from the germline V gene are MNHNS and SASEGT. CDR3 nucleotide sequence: TGTGCCAGCAGTGAAACAGGGGCTAGCGGTCCCGATACGCAGTATTTT. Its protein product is CASSETGASGPDTQYF.

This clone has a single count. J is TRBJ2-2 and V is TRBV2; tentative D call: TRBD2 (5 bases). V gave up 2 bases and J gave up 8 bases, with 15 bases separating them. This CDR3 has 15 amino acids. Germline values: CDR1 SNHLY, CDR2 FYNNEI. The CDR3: CASSEWKGRGGELFF. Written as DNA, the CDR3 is TGTGCCAGCAGTGAATGGAAGGGCAGAGGGGGGGAGCTGTTTTTT.

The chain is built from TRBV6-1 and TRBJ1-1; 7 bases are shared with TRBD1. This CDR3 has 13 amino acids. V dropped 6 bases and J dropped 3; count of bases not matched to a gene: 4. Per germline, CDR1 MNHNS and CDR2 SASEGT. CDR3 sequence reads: CASSPTGYTEAFF. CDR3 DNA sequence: TGTGCCAGCAGCCCGACAGGGTACACTGAAGCTTTCTTT.

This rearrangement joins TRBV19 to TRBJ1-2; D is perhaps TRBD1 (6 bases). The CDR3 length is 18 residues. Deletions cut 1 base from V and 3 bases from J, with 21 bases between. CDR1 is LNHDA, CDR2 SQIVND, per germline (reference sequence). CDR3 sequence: CASSIVSPKSEGDYGYTF. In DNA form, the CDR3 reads TGTGCCAGTAGTATAGTATCGCCGAAGTCAGAGGGGGACTATGGCTACACCTTC.

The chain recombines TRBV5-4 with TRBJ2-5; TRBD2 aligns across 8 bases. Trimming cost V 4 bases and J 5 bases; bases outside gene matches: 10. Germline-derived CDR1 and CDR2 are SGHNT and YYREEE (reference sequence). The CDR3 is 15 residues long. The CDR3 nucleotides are TGTGCCAGCAGCCGACGTACGGGGGGGCGGGAGACCCAGTACTTC. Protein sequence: CASSRRTGGRETQYF.

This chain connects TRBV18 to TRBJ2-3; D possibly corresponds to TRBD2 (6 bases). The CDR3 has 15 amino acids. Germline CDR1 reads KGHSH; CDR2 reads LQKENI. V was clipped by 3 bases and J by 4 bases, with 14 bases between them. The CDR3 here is CASSPRGGWADTQYF. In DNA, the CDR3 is TGTGCCAGCTCACCTAGAGGAGGGTGGGCAGATACGCAGTATTTT.

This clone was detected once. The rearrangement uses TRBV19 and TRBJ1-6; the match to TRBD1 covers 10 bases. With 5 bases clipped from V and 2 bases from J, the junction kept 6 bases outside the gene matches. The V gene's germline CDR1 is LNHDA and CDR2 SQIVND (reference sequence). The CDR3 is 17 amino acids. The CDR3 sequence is CASSEGQGITYNSPLHF. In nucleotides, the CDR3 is TGTGCCAGTAGTGAGGGACAGGGGATCACCTATAATTCACCCCTCCACTTT.

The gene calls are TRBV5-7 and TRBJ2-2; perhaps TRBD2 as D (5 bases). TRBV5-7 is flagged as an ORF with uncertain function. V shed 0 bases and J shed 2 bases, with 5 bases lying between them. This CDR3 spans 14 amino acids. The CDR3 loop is CASSLGLNTGELFF. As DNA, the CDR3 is TGTGCCAGCAGCTTGGGACTAAACACCGGGGAGCTGTTTTTT.